Listed below are T cell receptor beta chains from one sample, sequenced in a study of STAT5B mutations in CD4+ large granular lymphocyte leukemia. Clones were read by immunoSEQ multiplex PCR, and TCRdb kept only the in-frame ones, dropping some. The table has 45,000 to 55,000 clones, about 70% seen once; the top ten hold about 1.6%. Sequencing was done on a sample of CD4+ T cells from blood buffy coats. The source of these receptors is a human donor in good health. The CDR3 runs from the conserved cysteine through the conserved F or W. Each record gives: J gene, V gene, D gene, clone size, CDR3 DNA, CDR3 protein. D genes are given only for firm matches. Clone size appears in some rows only: once, few, many, or a class for an expanded clone.

>TRBJ1-2|TRBV2|.|.
TGTGCCAGCAGTGAGACGGCGGATGGCTACACCTTC
CASSETADGYTF
>TRBJ2-5|TRBV18|.|.
TGTGCCAGCTCACCACCGGGTAAAGAGACCCAGTACTTC
CASSPPGKETQYF
>TRBJ1-1|TRBV2|.|few
TGTGCCAGCAGTGAAAGGCAGGAGAACACTGAAGCTTTCTTT
CASSERQENTEAFF
>TRBJ2-2|TRBV7-2|.|few
TGTGCCAGCAGCTTAGACACCGGGGAGCTGTTTTTT
CASSLDTGELFF
>TRBJ2-3|TRBV11-2|.|.
TGTGCCAGCAGCACCTTTAGGGGCCGGGGAGATACGCAGTATTTT
CASSTFRGRGDTQYF
>TRBJ2-5|TRBV2|TRBD2|.
TGTGCCAGCAGCCTAAGACTAGCGGGGGGGACATATGAGACCCAGTACTTC
CASSLRLAGGTYETQYF
>TRBJ1-4|TRBV18|.|few
TGTGCCAGCTCACCACGAACGGATGAAAAACTGTTTTTT
CASSPRTDEKLFF
>TRBJ2-1|TRBV2|TRBD1|.
TGTGCCAGCAAAAGGGACAGCAGCTACAATGAGCAGTTCTTC
CASKRDSSYNEQFF
>TRBJ2-6|TRBV5-1|TRBD2|.
TGCGCCAGCAGCCCGGGACTAGCGATAAGCTCTGGGGCCAACGTCCTGACTTTC
CASSPGLAISSGANVLTF
>TRBJ1-2|TRBV5-1|TRBD1|.
TGCGCCAGCAGCTCGACAGGGGAGGGTCGGGGCTACACCTTC
CASSSTGEGRGYTF
>TRBJ1-6|TRBV28|.|.
TGTGCCAGCAGTCTCCCGGGTCAGGGCGATTCACCCCTCCACTTT
CASSLPGQGDSPLHF
>TRBJ1-6|TRBV11-2|.|few
TGTGCCAGCAGCTCCACAGGGTTCCCCTCCTATAATTCACCCCTCCACTTT
CASSSTGFPSYNSPLHF
>TRBJ1-2|TRBV29-1|TRBD1|.
TGCAGCGTTGAGGGACAGGGTGGCTATGGCTACACCTTC
CSVEGQGGYGYTF
>TRBJ1-5|TRBV2|TRBD1|few
TGTGCCAGCAGCGGGGACAGGGTCGAGCCCCAGCATTTT
CASSGDRVEPQHF
>TRBJ2-2|TRBV29-1|TRBD2|.
TGCAGCGTGACATCAACTAGCGGGGCGGGCACCGGGGAGCTGTTTTTT
CSVTSTSGAGTGELFF
>TRBJ2-2|TRBV5-1|TRBD1|.
TGCGCCAGCAGCTTGGATCCGGACAGGGCAGACACCGGGGAGCTGTTTTTT
CASSLDPDRADTGELFF
>TRBJ1-5|TRBV7-9|.|.
TGTGCCAGCAGCTTAGAATGGGTCTACAATCAGCCCCAGCATTTT
CASSLEWVYNQPQHF
>TRBJ2-5|TRBV10-3|.|.
TGTGCCATCAGTGAGAGATTCCAAGAGACCCAGTACTTC
CAISERFQETQYF